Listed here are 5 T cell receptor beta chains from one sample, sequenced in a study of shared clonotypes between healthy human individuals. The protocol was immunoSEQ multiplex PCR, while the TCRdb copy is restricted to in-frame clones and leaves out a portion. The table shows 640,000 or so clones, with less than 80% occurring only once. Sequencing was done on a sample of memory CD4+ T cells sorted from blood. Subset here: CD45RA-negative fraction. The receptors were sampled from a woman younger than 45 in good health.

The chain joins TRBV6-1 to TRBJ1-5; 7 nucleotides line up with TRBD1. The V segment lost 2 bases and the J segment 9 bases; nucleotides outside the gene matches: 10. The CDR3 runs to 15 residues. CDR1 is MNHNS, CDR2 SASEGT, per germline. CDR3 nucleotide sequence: TGTGCCAGCAGTGAACTTGAGGCAGGGGGGATGCCCCAGCATTTT. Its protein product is CASSELEAGGMPQHF.

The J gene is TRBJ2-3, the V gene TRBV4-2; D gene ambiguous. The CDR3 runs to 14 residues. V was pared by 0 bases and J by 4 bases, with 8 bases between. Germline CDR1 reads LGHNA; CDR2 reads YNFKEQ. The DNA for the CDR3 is TGTGCCAGCAGCCAAGAGGGAAGGGCAGATACGCAGTATTTT. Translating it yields CASSQEGRADTQYF.

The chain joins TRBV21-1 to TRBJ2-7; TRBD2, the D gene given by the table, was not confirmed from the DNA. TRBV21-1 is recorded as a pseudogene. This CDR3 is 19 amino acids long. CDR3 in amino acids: CASSSPGTSGRVGKNEQYF. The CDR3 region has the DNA TGTGCCAGCAGCTCCCCCGGGACTAGCGGGAGGGTCGGTAAGAACGAGCAGTACTTC.

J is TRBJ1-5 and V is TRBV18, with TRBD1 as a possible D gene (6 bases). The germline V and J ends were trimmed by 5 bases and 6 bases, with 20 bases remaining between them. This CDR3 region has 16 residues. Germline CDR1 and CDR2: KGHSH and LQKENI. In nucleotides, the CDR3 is TGTGCCAGCTCAACTAACCCTCCAGGGGAGGGTCAGCCCCAGCATTTT. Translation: CASSTNPPGEGQPQHF.

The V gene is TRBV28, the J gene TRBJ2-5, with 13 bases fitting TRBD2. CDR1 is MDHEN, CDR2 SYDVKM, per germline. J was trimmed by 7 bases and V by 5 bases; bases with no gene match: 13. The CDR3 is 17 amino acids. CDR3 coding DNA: TGTGCCAGCAGTATCAGACGGACTAGCGGGAGTCATTTGACCCAGTACTTC. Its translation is CASSIRRTSGSHLTQYF.